Included here is one T cell receptor (beta chain) sequence, with context. At one end, the junction sequence differs from germline, possibly due to a read error. The CDR3 is 16 amino acids. CDR1 and CDR2 from the germline V gene are SGHTA and FQGNSA. These data are taken from a study of blood T cells in healthy people across ages. A J-beta primer mix and a sample-barcoded 5' primer were used in a second PCR of about 6 to 12 cycles. TCRdb reprocessed the 5' RACE reads with MiXCR, giving one entry per CDR3 protein. The sample contains hundreds of thousands of distinct CDR3 sequences, 58% of which appear only once.

This chain links TRBV7-2 with TRBJ1-2; D is unresolved. Sequenced input: blood. The receptor was isolated from a man between 25 and 39 years old in good health. DNA for the CDR3: TGCGCCAGCAGCTCGTCCCCCATCCCATCTCTCTATGGCTACACCTTC. This translates into CASSSSPIPSLYGYTF.